Detailed here is one TCR beta chain. Its antigen is still unknown. The sort gate was single viable CD3+CD4+CD8-CD45RO+ cells for memory CD4+ T cells. The sample comes from a study of memory CD4+ T cells and cytomegalovirus serostatus. Study results and limitations: About 40% of the roughly 160 known CMV-associated TCRbeta sequences appeared in CD4+ memory.

Germline CDR1 reads SGHVS; CDR2 reads FQNEAQ. With 5 bases clipped from V and 3 bases from J, the junction kept 3 bases outside the gene matches. The CDR3 totals 13 residues. Authors' methods: Out-of-frame sequences were removed, leaving around 2.2 million distinct TCRbeta sequences. The assay was immunoSEQ multiplex PCR, and TCRdb's table has in-frame clones only and misses some. That table furnishes V, J and clone size, whereas the DNA furnished D and trimming. The sample consists of tens of thousands of clones, about three quarters of them appearing once. The sequence derives from an adult in good health and CMV-seropositive. The specimen was memory CD4+ T cells from blood. J is TRBJ1-1 and V is TRBV7-8; 7 bases align to TRBD1. CDR3 in DNA: TGTGCCAGCAGCACAGACAGGGACACTGAAGCTTTCTTT. Its protein product is CASSTDRDTEAFF.